The 23 T cell receptor beta chains in this list originate from one sample, sequenced in a study of Tregs in tolerant kidney transplant recipients. TCRdb's table, derived via immunoSEQ multiplex PCR, lists solely in-frame clones and lacks some. The sample includes 85,000 to 90,000 clones, around nine tenths seen only once; the top ten take around 4.5%. Material: CD8+ T cells from blood. These receptors were taken from a human donor in good health.

V is TRBV9 and J is TRBJ2-3, with D possibly TRBD1 on 6 matching bases. The CDR3 is 15 residues long. Trimming removed 4 bases at V and 0 bases at J, with 12 bases between. Germline loops: CDR1 SGDLS, CDR2 YYNGEE. CDR3: CASSLGTPSTDTQYF. The CDR3 region has the DNA TGTGCCAGCAGCTTAGGGACACCGAGCACAGATACGCAGTATTTT.

This chain joins TRBV11-2 and TRBJ2-7; D not certain. V lost 6 bases and J 5 bases, leaving 11 bases between the germline ends. The CDR3 totals 12 residues. Per germline, CDR1 SGHAT and CDR2 FQNNGV. CDR3 nucleotide sequence: TGTGCCAGCAGTCTAACCCCTAACGAGCAGTACTTC. Residues: CASSLTPNEQYF.

V is TRBV13 and J is TRBJ1-2; D is perhaps TRBD1 (6 bases). V shed 5 bases and J shed 0 bases, with 13 bases lying between them. Germline CDR1 and CDR2: PRHDT and FYEKMQ (reference sequence). The length of the CDR3 is 15 residues. As DNA, the CDR3 is TGTGCCAGCAGCAGAGGGGGTTTAGCTAACTATGGCTACACCTTC. Protein: CASSRGGLANYGYTF.

The chain is built from TRBV5-4 and TRBJ1-5, with 10 bases aligning to TRBD1. The CDR3 has 15 residues. In germline, CDR1 is SGHNT, CDR2 YYREEE (reference sequence). V trimming: 3 bases; J trimming: 3 bases; junction bases outside the gene matches: 3. CDR3 nucleotides: TGTGCCAGCAGCTACGACAGGGGGCCCAATCAGCCCCAGCATTTT. Encoded protein: CASSYDRGPNQPQHF. Combining the CDR3 with reference TRBV5-4 and TRBJ1-5 gives the whole variable domain ETGVTQSPTHLIKTRGQQVTLRCSSQSGHNTVSWYQQALGQGPQFIFQYYREEENGRGNFPPRFSGLQFPNYSSELNVNALELDDSALYLCASSYDRGPNQPQHFGDGTRLSIL.

J is TRBJ2-1 and V is TRBV7-8, with TRBD2 matching over 7 bases. V was clipped by 5 bases and J by 16 bases; unmatched bases: 14. The CDR3 has 13 residues. Germline CDR1 SGHVS, CDR2 FQNEAQ. In DNA form, the CDR3 reads TGTGCCAGCAGCCACTTAGTCTCGGGGGGAGGCTTCTTC. It translates to CASSHLVSGGGFF.

The genes are TRBV7-8 and TRBJ2-3, with D perhaps matching TRBD2 (9 bases). The CDR3 has 16 amino acids. In germline, CDR1 is SGHVS, CDR2 FQNEAQ. With 1 base removed from V and 6 bases from J, the gap between germline ends came to 17 bases. DNA of the CDR3: TGTGCCAGCAGCTTAGAGTTAGCGGGGGACAGGGATACGCAGTATTTT. Translated: CASSLELAGDRDTQYF.

This chain uses TRBV27 with TRBJ1-1, with 8 bases fitting TRBD1. This CDR3 spans 17 amino acids. CDR1 MNHEY and CDR2 SMNVEV come from the germline V gene (reference sequence). After removal of 5 bases from V and 1 base from J, the junction contained 12 bases not matched to a gene. The CDR3, as DNA: TGTGCCAGCAGTACCGGACAGGGAGGATATTCGAACACTGAAGCTTTCTTT. Encoded protein: CASSTGQGGYSNTEAFF.

The V call is TRBV7-9, the J call TRBJ2-3, with no clear D. The V and J ends lost 5 bases and 0 bases respectively, with 15 bases between them. Germline V gene data show CDR1 as SEHNR and CDR2 as FQNEAQ (reference sequence). CDR3 length: 16 residues. CDR3 sequence reads: CASSQSRTASTDTQYF. The CDR3 DNA reads as TGTGCCAGCAGCCAATCCAGGACCGCTAGCACAGATACGCAGTATTTT. The whole variable domain, remainder taken from reference TRBV7-9 and TRBJ2-3, is DTGVSQNPRHKITKRGQNVTFRCDPISEHNRLYWYRQTLGQGPEFLTYFQNEAQLEKSRLLSDRFSAERPKGSFSTLEIQRTEQGDSAMYLCASSQSRTASTDTQYFGPGTRLTVL.

The chain carries TRBV4-1 and TRBJ2-1; 10 positions match TRBD2. Germline V gene data show CDR1 as MGHRA and CDR2 as YSYEKL. The CDR3 runs 15 residues. V lost 3 bases and J lost 7; bases outside the gene matches: 6. The chain's CDR3 is CASSQTAGGLNEQFF. The CDR3 region has the DNA TGCGCCAGCAGCCAGACAGCGGGGGGGCTGAATGAGCAGTTCTTC.

The rearrangement links TRBV20-1 to TRBJ2-2; the D is unclear. CDR1 and CDR2 from the germline V gene are DFQATT and SNEGSKA (reference sequence). The CDR3 runs 11 residues. With 4 bases removed from V and 5 bases from J, the gap between germline ends came to 5 bases. The CDR3 DNA reads as TGCAGTGCTACTAGAACCGGGGAGCTGTTTTTT. Protein product: CSATRTGELFF.

The chain recombines TRBV7-8 with TRBJ1-5; D unclear. With 2 bases removed from V and 0 bases from J, the gap between germline ends came to 8 bases. The CDR3 is 15 amino acids. Looked up from germline, CDR1 is SGHVS and CDR2 is FQNEAQ. CDR3 loop: CASSLMPDSNQPQHF. In nucleotides, the CDR3 is TGTGCCAGCAGCTTAATGCCCGATAGCAATCAGCCCCAGCATTTT.

The chain has TRBV27 and TRBJ2-1; maybe TRBD2 (5 bases). The CDR3 totals 17 residues. V gave up 4 bases and J gave up 2 bases, with 18 bases separating them. Germline CDR1 MNHEY, CDR2 SMNVEV (reference sequence). The CDR3 DNA is TGTGCCAGCAGTTCTCCCCCCGGGAATAGGGCCTACAATGAGCAGTTCTTC. Its protein is CASSSPPGNRAYNEQFF.

This chain links TRBV7-9 with TRBJ2-7; 15 nucleotides align to TRBD2. The CDR3 runs 17 residues. Germline assignment: CDR1 SEHNR and CDR2 FQNEAQ (reference sequence). V lost 4 bases to trimming and J lost 4 bases; unmatched junction nucleotides: 8. The DNA for the CDR3 is TGTGCCAGCAGCTGGACTAGCGGGGGGGACAACCTTTACGAGCAGTACTTC. This sequence encodes CASSWTSGGDNLYEQYF.

V usage is TRBV7-9 and J usage is TRBJ2-3, with 9 bases lining up with TRBD2. The CDR3 consists of 16 residues. Per the germline V gene, CDR1 is SEHNR and CDR2 is FQNEAQ (reference sequence). V trimming: 5 bases; J trimming: 4 bases; junction bases outside the gene matches: 10. CDR3: CASSPNSGGGADTQYF. The CDR3 bases are TGTGCCAGCAGCCCCAATAGCGGGGGAGGAGCAGATACGCAGTATTTT.

This chain joins TRBV6-5 and TRBJ2-1; 7 bases are shared with TRBD1. The CDR3 length is 16 residues. Germline lookup yields CDR1 MNHEY and CDR2 SVGAGI. The V segment lost 0 bases and the J segment 0 bases; nucleotides outside the gene matches: 2. This CDR3 reads CASSYSGDSSYNEQFF. In DNA, the CDR3 is TGTGCCAGCAGTTACTCGGGGGACAGCTCCTACAATGAGCAGTTCTTC.

The chain carries TRBV11-2 and TRBJ2-5; D is undetermined. Between the trimmed V and J ends, which lost 3 bases and 7 bases, there was a span of 12 bases. Germline V gives CDR1 SGHAT, CDR2 FQNNGV. The CDR3 is 13 residues long. The CDR3: CASSFRAIWTQYF. DNA for the CDR3: TGTGCCAGCAGCTTCCGGGCCATCTGGACCCAGTACTTC.

The rearrangement uses TRBV10-1 and TRBJ1-2; D ambiguous. The V gene's germline CDR1 is WNHNN and CDR2 SYGVQD (reference sequence). This CDR3 region has 17 residues. V lost 0 bases to trimming and J lost 2 bases, with 16 bases between them. DNA of the CDR3: TGCGCCAGCAGTGAGTCCGGGAGCCGAACAACGAACTATGGCTACACCTTC. This translates into CASSESGSRTTNYGYTF.

The rearrangement uses TRBV10-1 and TRBJ2-2, with TRBD1 identical over 10 bases. Trimming removed 0 bases from V and 2 bases from J; junction bases left unmatched: 12. The CDR3 has 20 residues. Germline CDR1 is WNHNN and CDR2 is SYGVQD (reference sequence). CDR3 residues: CASSESRGTGEWVNTGELFF. In DNA, the CDR3 is TGCGCCAGCAGTGAGTCGCGCGGGACAGGGGAATGGGTTAACACCGGGGAGCTGTTTTTT.

The chain carries TRBV19 and TRBJ2-7, with D perhaps being TRBD1 or TRBD2 (5 bases each). The V end lost 10 bases, the J end lost 2 bases, and 18 bases lay between the germline ends. Germline V gene lookup returns CDR1 LNHDA and CDR2 SQIVND (reference sequence). This CDR3 spans 14 amino acids. The CDR3: CATPASGPPYEQYF. The CDR3, as DNA: TGTGCCACCCCCGCATCGGGGCCCCCCTACGAGCAGTACTTC.

This chain connects TRBV30 to TRBJ2-3, with 11 nucleotides matching TRBD1. Per the germline V gene, CDR1 is GTSNPN and CDR2 is SVGIG (reference sequence). V gave up 0 bases and J gave up 3 bases; unmatched junction bases: 5. The CDR3 extends over 16 amino acids. As DNA, the CDR3 is TGTGCCTGGAGTGTCAGGACAGGGGGCGTAACAGATACGCAGTATTTT. Its translation: CAWSVRTGGVTDTQYF.

This sequence joins TRBV9 and TRBJ1-2; unclear D gene. The CDR3 is 12 amino acids. The V end was cut by 7 bases, the J end by 0 bases, with 7 bases between. Germline V lookup: CDR1 SGDLS, CDR2 YYNGEE. The CDR3 DNA reads as TGTGCCAGCGAGGCGCCTAACTATGGCTACACCTTC. Translation: CASEAPNYGYTF.

The gene calls are TRBV6-5 and TRBJ2-5; D remains unclear. This CDR3 is 15 amino acids long. Trimming cost V 0 bases and J 3 bases, with 11 bases left between them. CDR1 and CDR2 (germline): MNHEY, SVGAGI. The CDR3 nucleotides are TGTGCCAGCAGTTACTCGATCCGACCCGAAGAGACCCAGTACTTC. Amino acids: CASSYSIRPEETQYF.

V and J are TRBV6-5 and TRBJ2-2; D call uncertain. With 5 bases removed from V and 1 base from J, the gap between germline ends came to 5 bases. Germline CDR1 and CDR2: MNHEY and SVGAGI. The CDR3 covers 13 residues. CDR3 sequence: CASSDGNTGELFF. The CDR3 DNA reads as TGTGCCAGCAGTGACGGGAACACCGGGGAGCTGTTTTTT.